This entry lists 24 T cell receptor beta chains sequenced from one sample in a study of blood T cells in healthy people across ages. For the second PCR, which ran for roughly 7 to 11 cycles, a sample-barcoded 5' primer and a J-beta primer mix were used. TCRdb ran MiXCR on the 5' RACE reads and lists one entry per CDR3 protein. This table holds 1,500,000 or so distinct CDR3 sequences, approximately 59% found once. Source material: blood. The receptors originated from a man between 18 and 35 years old in good health.

This clonotype was recorded only once. The genes are TRBV20-1 and TRBJ2-4, with a possible D match to TRBD2 (6 bases). V gave up 3 bases and J gave up 13 bases, with 10 bases separating them. Per the germline V gene, CDR1 is DFQATT and CDR2 is SNEGSKA (reference sequence). The CDR3 runs 10 residues. This CDR3 reads CSARGREQYF. The CDR3 DNA follows: TGCAGTGCTAGGGGACGGGAGCAGTACTTC.

This clonotype has more than one count but fewer than ten. The genes are TRBV6-1 and TRBJ2-7, with 8 bases that match TRBD1. The ends lost 9 bases at V and 5 bases at J; junction bases unmatched: 21. The CDR3 spans 17 residues. The V gene's germline CDR1 is MNHNS and CDR2 SASEGT. Here the CDR3 DNA reads TGTGCCAGTGCTATGTTCGGGACAGGCTTTGGAGGCCACGAGCAGTACTTC. Translated, it gives CASAMFGTGFGGHEQYF.

The chain links TRBV28 to TRBJ1-2; 9 bases are shared with TRBD1. Germline V gives CDR1 MDHEN, CDR2 SYDVKM. After removal of 6 bases from V and 7 bases from J, the junction contained 12 bases not matched to a gene. This CDR3 is 15 amino acids long. CDR3 region: CASRGQGERYGGYTF. As DNA, the CDR3 is TGTGCCAGCAGGGGACAGGGAGAGAGGTACGGTGGCTACACCTTC.

Only a few counts were recorded for this clonotype. J is TRBJ2-4 and V is TRBV12-3 or TRBV12-4; D gene uncertain. This CDR3 comprises 13 residues. Trimming cost V 4 bases and J 13 bases, with 17 bases left between them. The DNA for the CDR3 is TGTGCCAGCAGTTCCGCTAGATCTGGTGAGCAGTACTTC. It codes for CASSSARSGEQYF.

The chain carries TRBV7-2 and TRBJ2-1, with a possible D match to TRBD1 (6 bases). Between the trimmed V and J ends, which lost 0 bases and 2 bases, there was a span of 8 bases. This CDR3 comprises 15 residues. CDR1 and CDR2 from the germline V gene are SGHTA and FQGNSA. The CDR3 here is CASSLARGTYNEQFF. CDR3 in DNA: TGTGCCAGCAGCTTAGCGAGGGGGACCTACAATGAGCAGTTCTTC.

V usage is TRBV2 and J usage is TRBJ1-4; 7 bases are a match to TRBD1. The CDR3 consists of 16 residues. Trimming took 6 bases from V and 4 from J; bases not matched to a gene: 11. Germline V CDR1 and CDR2: SNHLY, FYNNEI. This CDR3 is CASSVQPGGLNEKLFF. The CDR3 DNA reads TGTGCCAGCAGCGTCCAACCAGGGGGTCTTAATGAAAAACTGTTTTTT.

The chain employs TRBV4-2 and TRBJ2-6; 15 nucleotides line up with TRBD2. The CDR3 extends over 20 amino acids. The V gene's germline CDR1 is LGHNA and CDR2 YNFKEQ. V trimming: 0 bases; J trimming: 3 bases; junction bases outside the gene matches: 6. As DNA, the CDR3 is TGTGCCAGCAGCCAAGATAGGACTAGCGGGAGGGCAGGTGGGGCCAACGTCCTGACTTTC. As protein: CASSQDRTSGRAGGANVLTF.

This chain uses TRBV4-2 with TRBJ2-1; D may be TRBD1 or TRBD2 (5 bases each). Germline values: CDR1 LGHNA, CDR2 YNFKEQ. This CDR3 is built from 13 residues. The V and J ends lost 0 bases and 10 bases respectively, with 10 bases between them. CDR3 residues: CASSQDFGTEQFF. CDR3 coding DNA: TGTGCCAGCAGCCAAGATTTTGGGACCGAGCAGTTCTTC.

This chain uses TRBV7-2 with TRBJ1-4; perhaps TRBD1 as D (5 bases). Between the trimmed V and J ends, which lost 5 bases and 8 bases, there was a span of 12 bases. The germline gives CDR1 SGHTA, CDR2 FQGNSA. This CDR3 has 13 residues. This CDR3 is CASSNRQTEKLFF. As DNA, the CDR3 is TGTGCCAGCAGCAATAGACAGACGGAAAAACTGTTTTTT.

The J gene is TRBJ1-4, the V gene TRBV7-9; D possibly corresponds to TRBD1 (5 bases). Germline V gene sequence: CDR1 SEHNR, CDR2 FQNEAQ (reference sequence). The CDR3 covers 18 residues. Trimming cost V 5 bases and J 3 bases, with 22 bases left between them. CDR3 region: CASSPLTGDGMANEKLFF. The CDR3 DNA follows: TGTGCCAGCAGCCCTCTTACGGGGGACGGTATGGCTAATGAAAAACTGTTTTTT.

The chain is built from TRBV5-1 and TRBJ1-1; D gene unclear. The CDR3 loop spans 15 amino acids. Trimming cost V 4 bases and J 0 bases, with 13 bases left between them. Looked up from germline, CDR1 is SGHRS and CDR2 is YFSETQ. In DNA form, the CDR3 reads TGCGCCAGCAGCCCGCAGGACTTAATGAACACTGAAGCTTTCTTT. It specifies CASSPQDLMNTEAFF. Drawing the rest from reference TRBV5-1 and TRBJ1-1, the complete variable domain is KAGVTQTPRYLIKTRGQQVTLSCSPISGHRSVSWYQQTPGQGLQFLFEYFSETQRNKGNFPGRFSGRQFSNSRSEMNVSTLELGDSALYLCASSPQDLMNTEAFFGQGTRLTVV.

This chain links TRBV6-2 or TRBV6-3 with TRBJ2-1; D may match TRBD1 or TRBD2 (5 bases each). The DNA end is more similar to TRBJ2-7, so the J call may be wrong. In germline, CDR1 is MNHEY, CDR2 SVGEGT. This CDR3 comprises 14 residues. CDR3 coding DNA: TGTGCCAGCAGTTACCCCAGCAGGGAGTACGAGCAGTACTTC. Its protein is CASSYPSREYEQYF.

This chain uses TRBV6-1 with TRBJ1-1, with a weak D call TRBD1 (5 bases). V was cut by 5 bases and J by 5 bases, with 15 bases left in between. The CDR3 spans 14 residues. Germline V lookup: CDR1 MNHNS, CDR2 SASEGT. The CDR3 here is CASSPRGAGTEAFF. Here the CDR3 DNA reads TGTGCCAGCAGTCCGAGGGGCGCGGGAACTGAAGCTTTCTTT.

The J gene is TRBJ1-4, the V gene TRBV29-1, with D hard to call. CDR3 length equals 12 residues. The ends were cut back, 4 bases at V and 6 bases at J, with 9 bases in the middle. The germline CDR1 and CDR2 sequences are SQVTM and ANQGSEA. The DNA of the CDR3 is TGCAGCGTTGTGTCGTCCGATGAAAAACTGTTTTTT. It encodes CSVVSSDEKLFF.

V and J are TRBV12-3 or TRBV12-4 and TRBJ2-5; 9 positions agree with TRBD2. This CDR3 is 19 amino acids long. Germline trimming cut 5 bases from V and 7 bases from J; bases unmatched to any gene: 23. Here the CDR3 reads CASSHPPGTSSHNGRTQYF. CDR3 DNA: TGTGCCAGCAGTCACCCTCCGGGGACTAGCTCACATAACGGGAGGACCCAGTACTTC.

This clonotype was counted only a few times. The J gene is TRBJ2-1, the V gene TRBV11-2, with D tentatively TRBD1 (5 bases). V lost 4 bases to trimming and J lost 11 bases, with 24 bases between them. CDR1 and CDR2 (germline): SGHAT, FQNNGV. The CDR3 spans 16 residues. CDR3 bases: TGTGCCAGCAGCTCCCAGGGTTCAGAGGCGCCCTGGAAGCAGTTCTTC. It codes for CASSSQGSEAPWKQFF. The full variable domain, in which reference TRBV11-2 and TRBJ2-1 provide the parts outside the CDR3, is EAGVAQSPRYKIIEKRQSVAFWCNPISGHATLYWYQQILGQGPKLLIQFQNNGVVDDSQLPKDRFSAERLKGVDSTLKIQPAKLEDSAVYLCASSSQGSEAPWKQFFGPGTRLTVL.

CDR3 protein: CASSLSGGAIVDNEQFF. The CDR3 nucleotides read TGTGCCAGCAGCCTTAGCGGGGGGGCGATCGTCGACAATGAGCAGTTCTTC. The gene calls are TRBV7-2 and TRBJ2-1, with 11 bases lining up with TRBD2. CDR3 length: 17 amino acids. The germline V gene has CDR1 SGHTA and CDR2 FQGNSA. V lost 5 bases and J lost 5; bases outside the gene matches: 11. Full variable domain (remainder filled in from reference TRBV7-2 and TRBJ2-1): GAGVSQSPSNKVTEKGKDVELRCDPISGHTALYWYRQSLGQGLEFLIYFQGNSAPDKSGLPSDRFSAERTGGSVSTLTIQRTQQEDSAVYLCASSLSGGAIVDNEQFFGPGTRLTVL.

This clonotype showed up just a few times. V usage is TRBV4-1 and J usage is TRBJ2-1; 9 bases map to TRBD1. With 3 bases clipped from V and 4 bases from J, the junction kept 13 bases outside the gene matches. The CDR3 runs 18 residues. Germline V gives CDR1 MGHRA, CDR2 YSYEKL. The CDR3, as DNA: TGCGCCAGCAGCCAGCCCCCGATCAGGACAGGGGCTTACAATGAGCAGTTCTTC. It yields the protein CASSQPPIRTGAYNEQFF.

Turning to this clonotype: Relative to the germline gene, one junction end is altered; a read error may explain this. This sequence joins TRBV25-1 and TRBJ1-2, with TRBD1 matching 8 bases. The CDR3 is 12 residues long. CDR1 and CDR2 from the germline V gene are MGHDK and SYGVNS. In DNA form, the CDR3 reads TGTGCCGGCAGTGGCAGACAGGGGGGCTACACCTTC. As protein: CAGSGRQGGYTF.

The V call is TRBV7-2, the J call TRBJ2-7; the D gene is possibly TRBD1 (6 bases). CDR1 is SGHTA, CDR2 FQGNSA, per germline. V was trimmed by 1 base and J by 1 base, leaving 17 bases between them. The CDR3 is 17 amino acids. CDR3 DNA: TGTGCCAGCAGCTTAGGAACGCCCTTTCAGGGGTCCTACGAGCAGTACTTC. Protein product: CASSLGTPFQGSYEQYF.

This chain links TRBV6-5 with TRBJ1-1; TRBD1 matches at 8 bases. The CDR3 length is 14 residues. Trimming at V came to 5 bases and at J to 6 bases, leaving 8 bases not matched to a gene. Germline V CDR1 and CDR2: MNHEY, SVGAGI. The CDR3, as DNA: TGTGCCAGCAGTCCGGGACAGGCGTTAGCTGAAGCTTTCTTT. Amino acids: CASSPGQALAEAFF.

CDR3 amino acids: CSARTGSYNEQFF. In DNA, the CDR3 is TGCAGTGCTCGGACAGGTAGTTACAATGAGCAGTTCTTC. The chain recombines TRBV20-1 with TRBJ2-1; 7 nucleotides match TRBD1. CDR3 length: 13 amino acids. V lost 5 bases and J lost 4; bases outside the gene matches: 5. Germline V CDR1 and CDR2: DFQATT, SNEGSKA (reference sequence).

The genes are TRBV20-1 and TRBJ1-2; D possibly corresponds to TRBD1 (5 bases). Germline V lookup: CDR1 DFQATT, CDR2 SNEGSKA (reference sequence). Trimming pared 3 bases from V and 1 base from J, leaving 12 bases between. This CDR3 region has 14 residues. CDR3 protein: CSARLATDNYGYTF. The CDR3 DNA reads as TGCAGTGCTAGGCTAGCGACAGATAACTATGGCTACACCTTC.

The chain combines TRBV7-2 with TRBJ2-7; 7 nucleotides align to TRBD2. This CDR3 is built from 16 residues. Trimming cost V 5 bases and J 4 bases; bases outside gene matches: 14. In germline, CDR1 is SGHTA, CDR2 FQGNSA. The CDR3 sequence is CASSAHSETSFYEQYF. As DNA, the CDR3 is TGTGCCAGCAGCGCCCATAGTGAGACTAGCTTTTACGAGCAGTACTTC.